This TCR beta chain was identified during a study of cytomegalovirus exposure and HLA in healthy donors. Regarding the study as a whole: The authors enumerated 164 TCR beta chains as linked to cytomegalovirus. Published work reported that the classifier diagnosed cytomegalovirus status with high specificity and sensitivity.

The ends were cut back, 1 base at V and 7 bases at J, with 13 bases in the middle. The CDR3 runs 14 residues. Germline loops: CDR1 SEHNR, CDR2 FQNEAQ (reference sequence). Assay used: immunoSEQ multiplex PCR; TCRdb lists only in-frame clones, some missing. The sample records a few hundred thousand clones, 80% to 85% being singletons. Comment on this clone: No antigen is known for it.

The validation cohort, a group of 120 subjects, included the donors and was separate from the roughly 620-subject first cohort. The sequenced sample was PBMCs. This TCR was recovered from a woman aged 25 to 39 in good health and CMV-seropositive. The chain is built from TRBV7-9 and TRBJ1-2, with no clear D. The chain's CDR3 is CASSLELPVGGYTF. DNA of the CDR3: TGTGCCAGCAGCTTAGAACTCCCCGTTGGTGGCTACACCTTC.